This TCR beta chain was recovered during a study of cytomegalovirus exposure and HLA in healthy donors. Whole-study findings and limits: In vitro, three CMV-associated chains proved specific for CMV antigens.

Details on this clone: Its cognate antigen is unknown.

Libraries were prepared by immunoSEQ multiplex PCR; TCRdb keeps only in-frame clonotypes and omits some of them. Here the sample spans some 260,000 clones, less than 95% being singletons. Germline lookup yields CDR1 MNHNY and CDR2 SVGAGI (reference sequence). This CDR3 region has 14 residues. The ends were cut back, 0 bases at V and 5 bases at J, with 8 bases in the middle. The receptor's source is a woman younger than 45 in good health and CMV-seronegative. The chain couples TRBV6-6 to TRBJ1-5, with a possible D match to TRBD1 (6 bases). Sequencing was done on a sample of PBMCs. The CDR3 DNA follows: TGTGCCAGCAGTTACTCGAGGGGGGATCAGCCCCAGCATTTT. Amino acids: CASSYSRGDQPQHF.